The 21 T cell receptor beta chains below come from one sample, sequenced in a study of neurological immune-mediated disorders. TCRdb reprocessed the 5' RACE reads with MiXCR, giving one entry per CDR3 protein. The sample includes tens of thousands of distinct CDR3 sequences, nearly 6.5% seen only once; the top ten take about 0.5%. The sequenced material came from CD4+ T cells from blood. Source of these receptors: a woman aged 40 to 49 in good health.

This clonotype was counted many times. The CDR3 DNA reads TGTGCCAGCAGCCCCACGGGAGGGGATACGCAGTATTTT. This gives the protein CASSPTGGDTQYF. The chain carries TRBV7-6 and TRBJ2-3, with 8 bases aligning to TRBD2. Trimming removed 5 bases from V and 6 bases from J; junction bases left unmatched: 4. The CDR3 consists of 13 residues. Germline CDR1 is SGHVS and CDR2 is FNYEAQ.

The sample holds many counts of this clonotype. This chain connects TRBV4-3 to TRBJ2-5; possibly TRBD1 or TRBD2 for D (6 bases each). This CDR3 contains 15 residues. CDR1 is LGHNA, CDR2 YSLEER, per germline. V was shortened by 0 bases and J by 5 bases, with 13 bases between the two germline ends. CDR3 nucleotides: TGCGCCAGCAGCCAAGAAGTCGGGGGCTGGGAGACCCAGTACTTC. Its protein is CASSQEVGGWETQYF.

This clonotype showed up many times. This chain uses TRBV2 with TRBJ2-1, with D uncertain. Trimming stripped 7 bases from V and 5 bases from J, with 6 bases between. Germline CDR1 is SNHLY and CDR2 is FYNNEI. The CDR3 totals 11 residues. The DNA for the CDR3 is TGTGCCAGCAAGGTGGACAATGAGCAGTTCTTC. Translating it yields CASKVDNEQFF.

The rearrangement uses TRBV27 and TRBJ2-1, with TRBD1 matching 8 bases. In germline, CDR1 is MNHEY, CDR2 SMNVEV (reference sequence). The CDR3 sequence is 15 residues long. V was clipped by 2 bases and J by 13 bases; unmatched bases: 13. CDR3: CASSLTEQGVGDQFF. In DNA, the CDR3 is TGTGCCAGCAGTTTAACCGAACAGGGGGTGGGTGATCAGTTCTTC.

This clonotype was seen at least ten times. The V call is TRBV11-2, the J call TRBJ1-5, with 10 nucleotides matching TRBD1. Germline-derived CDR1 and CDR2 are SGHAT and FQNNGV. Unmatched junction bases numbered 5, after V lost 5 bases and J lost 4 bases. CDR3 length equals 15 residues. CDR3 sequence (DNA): TGTGCCAGCAGCCCCGGGACAGGGGTTAATCAGCCCCAGCATTTT. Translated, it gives CASSPGTGVNQPQHF.

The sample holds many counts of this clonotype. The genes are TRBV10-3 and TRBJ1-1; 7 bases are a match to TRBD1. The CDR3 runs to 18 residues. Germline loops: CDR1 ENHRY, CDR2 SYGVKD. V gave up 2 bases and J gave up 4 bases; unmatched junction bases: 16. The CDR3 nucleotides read TGTGCCATCAGTGAGAGTAGCGCCTACAGGGGTTTATTCACTGAAGCTTTCTTT. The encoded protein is CAISESSAYRGLFTEAFF.

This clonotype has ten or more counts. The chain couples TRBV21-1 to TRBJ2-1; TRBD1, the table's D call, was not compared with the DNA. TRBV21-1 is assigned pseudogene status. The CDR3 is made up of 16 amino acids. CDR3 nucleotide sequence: TGTGCCAGCAGCAAGACAGAATTTCCCTTGGACAATGAGCAGTTCTTC. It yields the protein CASSKTEFPLDNEQFF.

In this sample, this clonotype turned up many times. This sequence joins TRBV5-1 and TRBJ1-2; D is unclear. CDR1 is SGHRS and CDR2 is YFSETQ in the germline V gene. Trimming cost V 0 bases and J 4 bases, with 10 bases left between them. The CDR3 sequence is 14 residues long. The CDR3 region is CASSLESAGYGYTF. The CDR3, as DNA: TGCGCCAGCAGCTTGGAGTCCGCCGGCTATGGCTACACCTTC. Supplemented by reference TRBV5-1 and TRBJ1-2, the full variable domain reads KAGVTQTPRYLIKTRGQQVTLSCSPISGHRSVSWYQQTPGQGLQFLFEYFSETQRNKGNFPGRFSGRQFSNSRSEMNVSTLELGDSALYLCASSLESAGYGYTFGSGTRLTVV.

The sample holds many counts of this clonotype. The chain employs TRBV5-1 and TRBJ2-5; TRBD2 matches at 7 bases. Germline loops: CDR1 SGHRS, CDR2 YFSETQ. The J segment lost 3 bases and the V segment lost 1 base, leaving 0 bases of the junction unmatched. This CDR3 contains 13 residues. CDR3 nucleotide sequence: TGCGCCAGCAGCTTGACTAGCGAAGAGACCCAGTACTTC. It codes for CASSLTSEETQYF.

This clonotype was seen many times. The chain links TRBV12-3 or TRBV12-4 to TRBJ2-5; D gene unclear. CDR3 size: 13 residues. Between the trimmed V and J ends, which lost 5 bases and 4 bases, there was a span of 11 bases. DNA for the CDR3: TGTGCCAGCAGTATCAGACGGGCAGAGACCCAGTACTTC. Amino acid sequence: CASSIRRAETQYF.

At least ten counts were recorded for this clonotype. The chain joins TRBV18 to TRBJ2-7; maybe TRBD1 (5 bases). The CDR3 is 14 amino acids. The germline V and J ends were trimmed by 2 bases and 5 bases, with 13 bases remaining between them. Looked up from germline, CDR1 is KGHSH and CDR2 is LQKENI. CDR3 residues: CASSPIWGLHEQYF. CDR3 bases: TGTGCCAGCTCACCAATATGGGGCCTTCACGAGCAGTACTTC.

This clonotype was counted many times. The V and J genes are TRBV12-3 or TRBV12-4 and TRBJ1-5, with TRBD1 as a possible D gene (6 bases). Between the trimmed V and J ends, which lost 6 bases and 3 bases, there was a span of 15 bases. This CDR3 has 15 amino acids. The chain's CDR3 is CASSSAGALNQPQHF. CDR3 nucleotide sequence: TGTGCCAGCAGCTCGGCAGGGGCCCTCAATCAGCCCCAGCATTTT.

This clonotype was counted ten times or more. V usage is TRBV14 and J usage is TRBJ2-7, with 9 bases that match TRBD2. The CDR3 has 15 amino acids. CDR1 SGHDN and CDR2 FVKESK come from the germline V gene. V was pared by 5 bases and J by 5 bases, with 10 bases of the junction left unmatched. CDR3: CASSSFSGSRDEQYF. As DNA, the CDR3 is TGTGCCAGCAGCTCATTTAGCGGGAGCAGGGACGAGCAGTACTTC. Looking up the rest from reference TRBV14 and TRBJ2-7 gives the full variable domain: EAGVTQFPSHSVIEKGQTVTLRCDPISGHDNLYWYRRVMGKEIKFLLHFVKESKQDESGMPNNRFLAERTGGTYSTLKVQPAELEDSGVYFCASSSFSGSRDEQYFGPGTRLTVT.

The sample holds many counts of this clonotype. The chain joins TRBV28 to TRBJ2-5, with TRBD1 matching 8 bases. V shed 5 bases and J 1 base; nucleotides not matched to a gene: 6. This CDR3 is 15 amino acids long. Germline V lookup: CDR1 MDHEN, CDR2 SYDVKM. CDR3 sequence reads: CASSRTGYSQETQYF. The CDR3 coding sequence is TGTGCCAGCAGTCGGACAGGGTACTCCCAAGAGACCCAGTACTTC. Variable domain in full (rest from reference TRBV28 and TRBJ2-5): DVKVTQSSRYLVKRTGEKVFLECVQDMDHENMFWYRQDPGLGLRLIYFSYDVKMKEKGDIPEGYSVSREKKERFSLILESASTNQTSMYLCASSRTGYSQETQYFGPGTRLLVL.

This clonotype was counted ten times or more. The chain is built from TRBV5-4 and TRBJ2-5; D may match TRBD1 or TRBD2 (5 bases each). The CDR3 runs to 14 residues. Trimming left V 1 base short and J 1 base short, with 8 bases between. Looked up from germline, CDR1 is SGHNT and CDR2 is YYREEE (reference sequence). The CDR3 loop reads CASSLTGGQETQYF. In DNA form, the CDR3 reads TGTGCCAGCAGCTTGACTGGGGGCCAAGAGACCCAGTACTTC.

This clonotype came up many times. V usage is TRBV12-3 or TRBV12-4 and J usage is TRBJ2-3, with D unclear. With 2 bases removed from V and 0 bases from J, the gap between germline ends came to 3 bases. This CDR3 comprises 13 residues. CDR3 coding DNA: TGTGCCAGCAGTTTACCGAGCACAGATACGCAGTATTTT. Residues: CASSLPSTDTQYF.

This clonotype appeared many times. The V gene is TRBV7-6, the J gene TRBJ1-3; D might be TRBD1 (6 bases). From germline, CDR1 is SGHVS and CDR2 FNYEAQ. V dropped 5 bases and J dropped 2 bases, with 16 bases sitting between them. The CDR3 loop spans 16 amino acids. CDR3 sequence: CASSLGQTITGNTIYF. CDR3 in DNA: TGTGCCAGCAGCCTAGGACAGACGATTACTGGAAACACCATATATTTT.

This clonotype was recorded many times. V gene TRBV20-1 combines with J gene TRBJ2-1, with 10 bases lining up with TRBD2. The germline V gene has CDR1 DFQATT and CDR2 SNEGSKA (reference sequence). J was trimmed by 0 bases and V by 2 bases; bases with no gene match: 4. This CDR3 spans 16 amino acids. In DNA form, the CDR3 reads TGCAGTGCTAGATTCACTAGCGGGAACTCCTACAATGAGCAGTTCTTC. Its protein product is CSARFTSGNSYNEQFF.

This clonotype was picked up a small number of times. The CDR3 sequence is CASSLWVSDSPLHF. The CDR3 region has the DNA TGTGCCAGCAGTTTATGGGTTTCGGATTCACCCCTCCACTTT. The chain links TRBV27 to TRBJ1-6; D ambiguous. The germline V gene has CDR1 MNHEY and CDR2 SMNVEV (reference sequence). V was trimmed by 1 base and J by 8 bases, leaving 9 bases between them. The CDR3 sequence is 14 residues long.

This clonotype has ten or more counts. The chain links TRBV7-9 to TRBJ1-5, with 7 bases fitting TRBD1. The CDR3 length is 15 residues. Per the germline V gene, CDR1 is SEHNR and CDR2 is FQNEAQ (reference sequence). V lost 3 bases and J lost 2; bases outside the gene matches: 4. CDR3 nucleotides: TGTGCCAGCAGCTTCACCGGGACAGGCAATCAGCCCCAGCATTTT. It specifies CASSFTGTGNQPQHF.

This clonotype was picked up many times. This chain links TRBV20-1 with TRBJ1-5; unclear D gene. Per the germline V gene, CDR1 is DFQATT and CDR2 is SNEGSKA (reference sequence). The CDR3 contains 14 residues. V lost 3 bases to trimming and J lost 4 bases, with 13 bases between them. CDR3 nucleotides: TGCAGTGCTAGTGTGCGGCAGCCAAATCAGCCCCAGCATTTT. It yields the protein CSASVRQPNQPQHF.